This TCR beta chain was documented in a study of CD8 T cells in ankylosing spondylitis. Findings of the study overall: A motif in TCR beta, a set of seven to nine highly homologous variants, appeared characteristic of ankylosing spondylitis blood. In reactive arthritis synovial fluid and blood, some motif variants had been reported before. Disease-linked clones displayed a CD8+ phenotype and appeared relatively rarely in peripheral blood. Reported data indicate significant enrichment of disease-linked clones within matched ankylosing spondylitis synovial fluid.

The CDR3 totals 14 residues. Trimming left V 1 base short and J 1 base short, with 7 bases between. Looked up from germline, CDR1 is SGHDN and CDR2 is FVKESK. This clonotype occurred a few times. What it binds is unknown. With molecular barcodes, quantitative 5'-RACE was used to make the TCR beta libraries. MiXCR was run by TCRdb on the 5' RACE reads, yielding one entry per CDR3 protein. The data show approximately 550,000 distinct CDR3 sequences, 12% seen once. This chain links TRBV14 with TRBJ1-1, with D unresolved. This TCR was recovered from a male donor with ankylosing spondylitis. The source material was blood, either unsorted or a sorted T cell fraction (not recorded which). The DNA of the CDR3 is TGTGCCAGCAGCCAAGTCATGGGGAACACTGAAGCTTTCTTT. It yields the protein CASSQVMGNTEAFF.